The source of this TCR beta chain is a study of cytomegalovirus exposure and HLA in healthy donors. Study results and limitations: TCR beta sequences reportedly predicted most subjects' HLA-A and HLA-B alleles accurately.

The CDR3 runs 15 residues. The V gene lost 1 base and the J gene lost 6 bases, with 14 bases spanning the gap. In germline, CDR1 is LNHDA, CDR2 SQIVND (reference sequence). 60 Vbeta and 13 Jbeta primers were used in PCR. Sequenced by immunoSEQ multiplex PCR; TCRdb stores in-frame clones only, minus some. The data contain 190,000 or so clones, roughly 80% of them seen just once; the ten biggest clones take up around 1.7%. Details on this clone: Its target is not known.

The TCR comes from a man between 50 and 59 years old in good health and CMV-seronegative. Input material: PBMCs. V usage is TRBV19 and J usage is TRBJ2-3, with D perhaps TRBD2 (6 bases). CDR3 protein: CASSIGGPGRDTQYF. Written as DNA, the CDR3 is TGTGCCAGTAGTATAGGAGGGCCAGGGAGGGATACGCAGTATTTT.